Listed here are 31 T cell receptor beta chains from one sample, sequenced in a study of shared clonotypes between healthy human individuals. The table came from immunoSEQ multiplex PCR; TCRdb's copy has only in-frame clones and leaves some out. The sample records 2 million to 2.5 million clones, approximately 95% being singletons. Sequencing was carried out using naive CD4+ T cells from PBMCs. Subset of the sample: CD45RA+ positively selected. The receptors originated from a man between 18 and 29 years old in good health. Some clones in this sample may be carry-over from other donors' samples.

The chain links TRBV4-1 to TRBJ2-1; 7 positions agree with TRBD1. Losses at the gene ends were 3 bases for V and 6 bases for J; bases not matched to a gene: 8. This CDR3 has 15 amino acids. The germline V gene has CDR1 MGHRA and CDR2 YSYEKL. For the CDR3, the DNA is TGCGCCAGCAGCCAGGGTGTAGGGGGCGGCAATGAGCAGTTCTTC. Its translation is CASSQGVGGGNEQFF.

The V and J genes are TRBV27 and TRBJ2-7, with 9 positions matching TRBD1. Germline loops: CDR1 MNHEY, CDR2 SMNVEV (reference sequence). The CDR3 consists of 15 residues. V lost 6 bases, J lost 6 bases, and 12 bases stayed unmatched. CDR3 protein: CASRRAGTGLFEQYF. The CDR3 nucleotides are TGTGCCAGCAGGCGAGCCGGGACAGGGCTTTTCGAGCAGTACTTC.

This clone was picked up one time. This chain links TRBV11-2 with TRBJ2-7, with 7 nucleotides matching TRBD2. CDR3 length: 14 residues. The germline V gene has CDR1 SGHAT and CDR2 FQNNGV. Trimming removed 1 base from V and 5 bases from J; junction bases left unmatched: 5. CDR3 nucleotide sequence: TGTGCCAGCAGCTTAGGCGGGAGAGGTCACGAGCAGTACTTC. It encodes CASSLGGRGHEQYF.

CDR3 sequence reads: CASVFGEDRWSRSSYEQYF. CDR3 DNA sequence: TGTGCCAGCGTGTTTGGAGAAGACAGGTGGTCAAGGAGCTCCTACGAGCAGTACTTC. V and J are TRBV2 and TRBJ2-7, with D perhaps matching TRBD1 (6 bases). Germline values: CDR1 SNHLY, CDR2 FYNNEI. The germline V and J ends were trimmed by 8 bases and 0 bases, with 29 bases remaining between them. There are 19 residues in the CDR3.

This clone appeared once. The CDR3 protein is CASSPPGTGNEKLFF. CDR3 bases: TGTGCCAGCTCACCACCCGGGACAGGGAATGAAAAACTGTTTTTT. The chain couples TRBV18 to TRBJ1-4, with 9 bases matching TRBD1. The CDR3 is 15 amino acids. The junction had 1 base not matched to a gene; V was cut back by 0 bases and J by 5 bases. Germline CDR1 is KGHSH and CDR2 is LQKENI.

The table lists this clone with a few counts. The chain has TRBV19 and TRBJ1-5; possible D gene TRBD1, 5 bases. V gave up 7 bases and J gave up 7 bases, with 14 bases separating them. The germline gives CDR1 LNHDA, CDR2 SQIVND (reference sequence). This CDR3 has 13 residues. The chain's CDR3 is CASNWGRGQPQHF. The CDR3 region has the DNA TGTGCCAGTAATTGGGGGAGGGGCCAGCCCCAGCATTTT.

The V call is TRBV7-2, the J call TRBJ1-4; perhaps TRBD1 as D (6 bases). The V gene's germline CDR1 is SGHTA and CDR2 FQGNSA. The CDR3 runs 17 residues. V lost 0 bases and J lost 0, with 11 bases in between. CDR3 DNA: TGTGCCAGCAGCTTAGCGTCGGGGGCGGCAACTAATGAAAAACTGTTTTTT. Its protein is CASSLASGAATNEKLFF.

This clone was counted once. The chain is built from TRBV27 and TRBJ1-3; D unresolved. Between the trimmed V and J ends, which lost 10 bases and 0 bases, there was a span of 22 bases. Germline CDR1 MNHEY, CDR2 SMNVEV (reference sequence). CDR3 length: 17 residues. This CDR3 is CAIYLTKARFSGNTIYF. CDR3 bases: TGTGCCATTTATCTGACCAAAGCGCGTTTCTCTGGAAACACCATATATTTT.

This chain's CDR3 is CASSLRPGTGLNTEAFF. The CDR3 region has the DNA TGCGCCAGCAGCCTACGTCCCGGGACAGGATTGAACACTGAAGCTTTCTTT. V is TRBV5-1 and J is TRBJ1-1, with 8 nucleotides matching TRBD1. Germline CDR1 and CDR2: SGHRS and YFSETQ. Trimming cost V 4 bases and J 0 bases; bases outside gene matches: 11. This CDR3 has 17 amino acids. Variable domain in full (rest from reference TRBV5-1 and TRBJ1-1): KAGVTQTPRYLIKTRGQQVTLSCSPISGHRSVSWYQQTPGQGLQFLFEYFSETQRNKGNFPGRFSGRQFSNSRSEMNVSTLELGDSALYLCASSLRPGTGLNTEAFFGQGTRLTVV.

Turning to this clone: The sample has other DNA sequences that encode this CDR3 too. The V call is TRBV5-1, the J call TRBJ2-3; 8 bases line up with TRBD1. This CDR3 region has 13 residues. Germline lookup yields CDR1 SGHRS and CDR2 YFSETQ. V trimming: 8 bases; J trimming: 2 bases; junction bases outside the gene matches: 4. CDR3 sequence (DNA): TGCGCCAGTGGACAGGGTTCCACAGATACGCAGTATTTT. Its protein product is CASGQGSTDTQYF.

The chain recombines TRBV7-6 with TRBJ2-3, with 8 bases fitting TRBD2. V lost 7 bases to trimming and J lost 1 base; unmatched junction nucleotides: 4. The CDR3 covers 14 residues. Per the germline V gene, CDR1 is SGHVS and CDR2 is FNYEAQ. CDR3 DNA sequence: TGTGCCAGCATCCCGGGGGGGCGCACAGATACGCAGTATTTT. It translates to CASIPGGRTDTQYF.

CDR3 amino acids: CAGRDTSNEKLFF. Written as DNA, the CDR3 is TGTGCCGGACGGGACACATCTAATGAAAAACTGTTTTTT. This rearrangement joins TRBV28 to TRBJ1-4, with D possibly being TRBD1 (6 bases). V was clipped by 11 bases and J by 3 bases, with 13 bases between them. CDR3 length: 13 residues. Germline CDR1 is MDHEN and CDR2 is SYDVKM.

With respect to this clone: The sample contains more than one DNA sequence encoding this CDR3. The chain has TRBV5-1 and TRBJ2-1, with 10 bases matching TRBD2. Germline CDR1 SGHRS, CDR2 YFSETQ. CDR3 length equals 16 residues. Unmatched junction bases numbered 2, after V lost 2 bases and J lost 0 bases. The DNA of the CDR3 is TGCGCCAGCAGCTTACTAGCGGGAAGCTCCTACAATGAGCAGTTCTTC. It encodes CASSLLAGSSYNEQFF. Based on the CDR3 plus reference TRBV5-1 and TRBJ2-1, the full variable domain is KAGVTQTPRYLIKTRGQQVTLSCSPISGHRSVSWYQQTPGQGLQFLFEYFSETQRNKGNFPGRFSGRQFSNSRSEMNVSTLELGDSALYLCASSLLAGSSYNEQFFGPGTRLTVL.

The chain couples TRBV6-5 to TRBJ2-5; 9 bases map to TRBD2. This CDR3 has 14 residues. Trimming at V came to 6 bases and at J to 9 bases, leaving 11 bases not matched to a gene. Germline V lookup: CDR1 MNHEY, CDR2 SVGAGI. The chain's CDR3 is CASSPPGAGGPQYF. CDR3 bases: TGTGCCAGCAGCCCCCCCGGGGCGGGAGGGCCCCAGTACTTC.

CDR3 DNA: TGTGCCAGCGCTCGGAGGGGCCGAATGAGGACCGGGGAGCTGTTTTTT. Protein: CASARRGRMRTGELFF. The chain carries TRBV13 and TRBJ2-2; D may be TRBD2 (6 bases). V lost 8 bases, J lost 5 bases, and 21 bases lay in between. The CDR3 covers 16 residues. Germline CDR1 is PRHDT and CDR2 is FYEKMQ (reference sequence).

CDR3 nucleotides: TGCAGCGTCCAGTACCTGTTAGGGACCCAGTACTTC. Encoded protein: CSVQYLLGTQYF. This chain joins TRBV29-1 and TRBJ2-5; D gene ambiguous. Between the trimmed V and J ends, which lost 6 bases and 7 bases, there was a span of 15 bases. CDR3 length: 12 amino acids. Looked up from germline, CDR1 is SQVTM and CDR2 is ANQGSEA.

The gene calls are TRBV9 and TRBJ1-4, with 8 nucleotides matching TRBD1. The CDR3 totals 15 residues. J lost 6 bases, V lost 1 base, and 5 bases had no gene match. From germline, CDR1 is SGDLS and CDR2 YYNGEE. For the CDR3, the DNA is TGTGCCAGCAGCGTACAGGGGGCTCAGGATGAAAAACTGTTTTTT. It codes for CASSVQGAQDEKLFF. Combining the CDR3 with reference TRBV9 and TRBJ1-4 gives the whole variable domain DSGVTQTPKHLITATGQRVTLRCSPRSGDLSVYWYQQSLDQGLQFLIQYYNGEERAKGNILERFSAQQFPDLHSELNLSSLELGDSALYFCASSVQGAQDEKLFFGSGTQLSVL.

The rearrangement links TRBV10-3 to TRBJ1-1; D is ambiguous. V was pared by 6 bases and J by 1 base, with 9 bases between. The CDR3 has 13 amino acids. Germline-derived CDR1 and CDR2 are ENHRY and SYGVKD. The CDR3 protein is CAIRTEGNTEAFF. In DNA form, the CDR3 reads TGTGCCATCAGGACTGAAGGGAACACTGAAGCTTTCTTT.

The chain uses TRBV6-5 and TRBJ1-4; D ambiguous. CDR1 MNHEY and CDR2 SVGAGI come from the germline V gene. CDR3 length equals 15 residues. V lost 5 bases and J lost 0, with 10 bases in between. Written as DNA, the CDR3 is TGTGCCAGCAGTAGATCGGACGCAACTAATGAAAAACTGTTTTTT. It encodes CASSRSDATNEKLFF.

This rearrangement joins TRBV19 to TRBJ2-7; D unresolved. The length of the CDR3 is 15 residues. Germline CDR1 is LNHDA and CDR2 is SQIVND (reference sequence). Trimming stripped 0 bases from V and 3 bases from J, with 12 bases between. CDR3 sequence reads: CASSIDGRRVYEQYF. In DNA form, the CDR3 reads TGTGCCAGTAGTATAGATGGCAGAAGAGTCTACGAGCAGTACTTC.

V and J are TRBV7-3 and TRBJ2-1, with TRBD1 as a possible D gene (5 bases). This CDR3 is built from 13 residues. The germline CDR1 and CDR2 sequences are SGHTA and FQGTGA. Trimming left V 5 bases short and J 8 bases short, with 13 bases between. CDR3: CASSPGPRDEQFF. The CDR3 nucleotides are TGTGCCAGCAGCCCCGGGCCCAGGGATGAGCAGTTCTTC.

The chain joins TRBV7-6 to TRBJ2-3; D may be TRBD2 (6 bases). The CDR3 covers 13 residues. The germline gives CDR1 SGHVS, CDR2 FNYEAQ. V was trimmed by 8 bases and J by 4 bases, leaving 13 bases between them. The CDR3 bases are TGTGCCAGCCGCGGGAACCTATCAGATACGCAGTATTTT. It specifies CASRGNLSDTQYF. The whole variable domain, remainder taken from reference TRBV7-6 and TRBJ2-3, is GAGVSQSPRYKVTKRGQDVALRCDPISGHVSLYWYRQALGQGPEFLTYFNYEAQQDKSGLPNDRFSAERPEGSISTLTIQRTEQRDSAMYRCASRGNLSDTQYFGPGTRLTVL.

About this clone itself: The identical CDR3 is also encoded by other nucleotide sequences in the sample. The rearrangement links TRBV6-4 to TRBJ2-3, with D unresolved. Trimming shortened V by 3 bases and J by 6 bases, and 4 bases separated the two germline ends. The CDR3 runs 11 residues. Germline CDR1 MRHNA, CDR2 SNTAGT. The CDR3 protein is CASSEGDTQYF. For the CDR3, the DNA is TGTGCCAGCAGTGAGGGGGATACGCAGTATTTT.

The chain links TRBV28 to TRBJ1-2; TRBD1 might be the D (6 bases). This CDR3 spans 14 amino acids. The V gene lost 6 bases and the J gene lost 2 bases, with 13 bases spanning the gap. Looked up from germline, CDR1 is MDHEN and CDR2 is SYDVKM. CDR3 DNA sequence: TGTGCCAGCAGGAAGACAGGACCAAACTATGGCTACACCTTC. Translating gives CASRKTGPNYGYTF.

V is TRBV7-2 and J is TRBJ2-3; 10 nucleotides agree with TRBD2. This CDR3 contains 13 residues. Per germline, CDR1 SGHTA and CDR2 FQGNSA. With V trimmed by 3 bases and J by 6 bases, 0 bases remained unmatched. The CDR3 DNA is TGTGCCAGCAGCTTGACTAGCGGGGATACGCAGTATTTT. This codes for CASSLTSGDTQYF. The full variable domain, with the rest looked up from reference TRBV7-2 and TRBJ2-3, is GAGVSQSPSNKVTEKGKDVELRCDPISGHTALYWYRQSLGQGLEFLIYFQGNSAPDKSGLPSDRFSAERTGGSVSTLTIQRTQQEDSAVYLCASSLTSGDTQYFGPGTRLTVL.

The CDR3 region is CASSLGGLAGTDTQYF. The CDR3 region has the DNA TGTGCCAGCAGCTTAGGGGGGCTAGCAGGGACAGATACGCAGTATTTT. The V call is TRBV7-8, the J call TRBJ2-3; D perhaps matches TRBD1 (6 bases). V was clipped by 1 base and J by 3 bases, with 14 bases between them. The germline V gene has CDR1 SGHVS and CDR2 FQNEAQ. This CDR3 region has 16 residues.

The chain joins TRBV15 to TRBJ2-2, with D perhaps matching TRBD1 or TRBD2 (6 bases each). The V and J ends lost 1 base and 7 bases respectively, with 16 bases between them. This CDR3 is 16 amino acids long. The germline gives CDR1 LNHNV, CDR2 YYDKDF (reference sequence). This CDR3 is CATSRGQRGAGGELFF. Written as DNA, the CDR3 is TGTGCCACCAGCAGAGGCCAGAGGGGGGCAGGCGGGGAGCTGTTTTTT. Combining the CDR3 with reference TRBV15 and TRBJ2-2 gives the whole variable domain DAMVIQNPRYQVTQFGKPVTLSCSQTLNHNVMYWYQQKSSQAPKLLFHYYDKDFNNEADTPDNFQSRRPNTSFCFLDIRSPGLGDTAMYLCATSRGQRGAGGELFFGEGSRLTVL.

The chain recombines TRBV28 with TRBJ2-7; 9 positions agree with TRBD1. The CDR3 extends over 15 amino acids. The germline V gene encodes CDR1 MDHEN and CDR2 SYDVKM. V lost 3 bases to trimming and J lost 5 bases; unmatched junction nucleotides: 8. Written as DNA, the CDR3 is TGTGCCAGCAGTTTGTGGGACAGGGTTCGGGACGAGCAGTACTTC. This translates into CASSLWDRVRDEQYF.

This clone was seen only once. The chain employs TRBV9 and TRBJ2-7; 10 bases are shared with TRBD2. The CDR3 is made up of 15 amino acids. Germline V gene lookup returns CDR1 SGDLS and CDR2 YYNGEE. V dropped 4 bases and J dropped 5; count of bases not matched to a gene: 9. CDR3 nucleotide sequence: TGTGCCAGCAGCAAAGCTAGCGGGAGAAGCAACGAGCAGTACTTC. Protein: CASSKASGRSNEQYF.

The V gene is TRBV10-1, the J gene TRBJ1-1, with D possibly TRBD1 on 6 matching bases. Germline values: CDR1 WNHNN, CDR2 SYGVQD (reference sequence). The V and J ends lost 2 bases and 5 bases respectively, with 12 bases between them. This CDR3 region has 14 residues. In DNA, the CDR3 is TGCGCCAGCAGTGAGACAGCAGGGGAGACTGAAGCTTTCTTT. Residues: CASSETAGETEAFF.

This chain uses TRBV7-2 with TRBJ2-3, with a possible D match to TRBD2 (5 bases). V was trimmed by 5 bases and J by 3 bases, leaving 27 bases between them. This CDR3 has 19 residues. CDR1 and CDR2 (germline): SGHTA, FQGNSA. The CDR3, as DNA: TGTGCCAGCAGCACTGTTCCCATTCCCCCCCGCACGGGGACAGATACGCAGTATTTT. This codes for CASSTVPIPPRTGTDTQYF.